The clone carrying this T cell receptor (beta chain) has a handful of counts. The data are from a study of blood T cell repertoires in COVID-19. Assay used: immunoSEQ multiplex PCR; TCRdb lists only in-frame clones, some missing. Altogether approximately 300,000 clones are present, more than 70% being singletons, with the ten largest covering 5% to 7%. The sequence was obtained from a man aged 18 to 35 who had recovered from COVID-19. Sequenced material: peripheral blood.

Here the CDR3 DNA reads TGCAGCGTTGAAGATACGGGACAGGGACTAGAAGCTTTCTTT. Its protein is CSVEDTGQGLEAFF. This sequence joins TRBV29-1 and TRBJ1-1; 9 bases are shared with TRBD1. This CDR3 contains 14 residues. Germline V gives CDR1 SQVTM, CDR2 ANQGSEA. With 0 bases clipped from V and 8 bases from J, the junction kept 7 bases outside the gene matches.